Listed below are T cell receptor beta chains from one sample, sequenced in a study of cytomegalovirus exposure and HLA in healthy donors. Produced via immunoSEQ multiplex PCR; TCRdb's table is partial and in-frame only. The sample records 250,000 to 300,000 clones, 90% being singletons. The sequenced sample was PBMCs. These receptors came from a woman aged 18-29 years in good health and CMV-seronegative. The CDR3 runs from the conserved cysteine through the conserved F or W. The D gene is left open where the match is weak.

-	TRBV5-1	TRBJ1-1	CASSPGEGGTEAFF	TGCGCCAGCAGCCCGGGAGAGGGCGGCACTGAAGCTTTCTTT
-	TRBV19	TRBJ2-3	CASSSTGSTDTQYF	TGTGCCAGTAGTTCGACAGGATCCACAGATACGCAGTATTTT
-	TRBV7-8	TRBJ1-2	CASSPGTTRNWGYTF	TGTGCCAGCAGCCCCGGGACAACGAGAAACTGGGGCTACACCTTC
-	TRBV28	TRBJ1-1	CASSYGQGSTEAFF	TGTGCCAGCAGCTACGGGCAGGGTTCTACAGAAGCTTTCTTT
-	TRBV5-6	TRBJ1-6	CASSFGQNSPLHF	TGTGCCAGCAGCTTTGGACAGAATTCACCCCTCCACTTT
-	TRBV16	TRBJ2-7	CASSQPQGREQYF	TGTGCCAGCAGCCAACCTCAGGGGCGCGAGCAGTACTTC
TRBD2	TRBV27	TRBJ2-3	CASSHRGGSDTQYF	TGTGCCAGCAGCCACCGGGGGGGCTCAGATACGCAGTATTTT
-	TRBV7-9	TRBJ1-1	CASSRGVGNTEAFF	TGTGCCAGCAGCCGGGGTGTCGGGAACACTGAAGCTTTCTTT
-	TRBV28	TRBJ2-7	CASSYIPLRTEQAPSSYEQYF	TGTGCCAGCAGTTATATCCCACTTCGGACCGAACAGGCCCCCAGCAGTTACGAGCAGTACTTC
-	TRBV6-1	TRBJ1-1	CASSFQGAAEAFF	TGTGCCAGCAGCTTTCAGGGTGCGGCTGAAGCTTTCTTT
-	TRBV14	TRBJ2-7	CASSQVWGEGYEQYF	TGTGCCAGCAGCCAAGTTTGGGGCGAAGGATACGAGCAGTACTTC
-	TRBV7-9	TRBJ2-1	CASSLPHMRDNEQFF	TGTGCCAGCAGCCTACCCCATATGAGGGACAATGAGCAGTTCTTC
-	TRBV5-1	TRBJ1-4	CASRDGTRGEKLFF	TGCGCCAGCCGTGACGGAACAAGAGGGGAAAAACTGTTTTTT
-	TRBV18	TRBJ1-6	CASSPGDSTIIDSPLHF	TGTGCCAGCTCACCAGGAGACAGCACGATTATTGATTCACCCCTCCACTTT
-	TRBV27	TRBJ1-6	CASSLSGVSGSYNSPLHF	TGTGCCAGCAGTTTAAGTGGCGTTTCGGGCTCCTATAATTCACCCCTCCACTTT
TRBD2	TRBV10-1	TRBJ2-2	CASSKEGRAGELFF	TGCGCCAGCAGTAAAGAGGGGAGGGCCGGGGAGCTGTTTTTT
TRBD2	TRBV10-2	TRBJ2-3	CASSEGFSGGVTDTQYF	TGCGCCAGCAGTGAGGGCTTTAGCGGGGGGGTCACAGATACGCAGTATTTT
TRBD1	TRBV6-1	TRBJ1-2	CASSVGTANNYGYTF	TGTGCCAGCAGTGTTGGGACAGCGAATAACTATGGCTACACCTTC
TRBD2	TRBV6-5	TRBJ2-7	CASSYSGGNSYEQYF	TGTGCCAGCAGTTACTCGGGGGGGAACTCCTACGAGCAGTACTTC
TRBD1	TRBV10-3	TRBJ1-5	CAISEYWGDRGSNQPQHF	TGTGCCATCAGTGAGTATTGGGGGGACAGGGGAAGCAATCAGCCCCAGCATTTT
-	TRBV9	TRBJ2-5	CASSPRGEGETQYF	TGTGCCAGCAGCCCCCGCGGGGAAGGAGAGACCCAGTACTTC
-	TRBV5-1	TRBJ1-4	CASSLSQGTATNEKLFF	TGCGCCAGCAGCTTGTCTCAGGGGACGGCAACTAATGAAAAACTGTTTTTT
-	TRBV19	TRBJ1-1	CASSIGGRATEAFF	TGTGCCAGTAGTATAGGTGGCAGGGCCACTGAAGCTTTCTTT